This T cell receptor (beta chain) was sequenced for a study of response to subunit inactivated influenza vaccine. TCRdb re-analysed the RT-PCR reads in MiXCR, keeping a single row per CDR3 protein. The sample yields some 850,000 distinct CDR3 sequences, roughly 18% seen once. V trimming: 3 bases; J trimming: 5 bases; junction bases outside the gene matches: 12. This CDR3 spans 17 amino acids. Germline V lookup: CDR1 SGDLS, CDR2 YYNGEE. This clonotype was detected a few times. This receptor was taken from a man aged 50-59 years who received an inactivated influenza vaccine. The V and J genes are TRBV9 and TRBJ2-7; TRBD2 aligns across 12 bases. Sequencing used PBMCs from blood, obtained roughly 5 days after vaccination. CDR3 amino acids: CASSAGTSGLFSDEQYF. CDR3 sequence (DNA): TGTGCCAGCAGCGCCGGGACTAGCGGGTTGTTTAGCGACGAGCAGTACTTC.